The clone carrying this TCR beta chain was seen just once. Its target is not known. This sample was taken from a study of shared clonotypes between healthy human individuals. This CDR3 is built from 15 residues. Unmatched junction bases numbered 10, after V lost 6 bases and J lost 5 bases. CDR1 is WSHSY, CDR2 SAAADI, per germline. Sequencing was performed with immunoSEQ multiplex PCR; in TCRdb, only in-frame clones are kept and a portion is missing. The data show 2 million to 2.5 million clones, roughly 90% seen once. Study-level results: Clonotypes shared by all four donors outscored non-shared clonotypes in generation probability.

The V gene is TRBV10-2, the J gene TRBJ2-5; 9 bases fit TRBD2. The sample was naive CD4+ T cells from PBMCs. The subset denotes: CD45RA+ positively selected. This receptor was obtained from a man younger than 35 in good health. Some clones in this sample may be carry-over from other donors' samples. Here the CDR3 reads CASRPQREARETQYF. The CDR3 coding sequence is TGCGCCAGCAGGCCCCAGCGGGAGGCCCGGGAGACCCAGTACTTC.